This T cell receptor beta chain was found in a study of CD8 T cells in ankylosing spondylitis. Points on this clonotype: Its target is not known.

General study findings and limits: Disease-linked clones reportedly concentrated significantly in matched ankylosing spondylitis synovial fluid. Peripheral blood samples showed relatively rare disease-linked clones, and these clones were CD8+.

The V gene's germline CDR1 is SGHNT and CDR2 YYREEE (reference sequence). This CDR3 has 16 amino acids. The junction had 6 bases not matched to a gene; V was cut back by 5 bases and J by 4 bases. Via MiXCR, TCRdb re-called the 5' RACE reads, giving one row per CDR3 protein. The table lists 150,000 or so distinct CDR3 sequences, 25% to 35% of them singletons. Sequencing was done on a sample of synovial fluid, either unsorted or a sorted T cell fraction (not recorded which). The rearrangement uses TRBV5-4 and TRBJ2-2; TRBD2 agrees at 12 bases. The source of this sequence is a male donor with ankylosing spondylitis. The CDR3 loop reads CASSLRTSGATGELFF. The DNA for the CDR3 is TGTGCCAGCAGTTTGAGGACTAGCGGGGCCACCGGGGAGCTGTTTTTT.